These T cell receptor beta chains were read from a single sample in a study of cytomegalovirus exposure and HLA in healthy donors. Measured with immunoSEQ multiplex PCR; TCRdb has only the in-frame clones, and not every one. The sample lists about 220,000 clones; roughly 89% were seen once. Sequenced material: PBMCs. The receptors stem from a man aged 18 to 30 in good health and CMV-seronegative. CDR3s include the opening cysteine and the closing phenylalanine or tryptophan. The D gene is left open where the match is weak. Clone size is not always given. Where it is, it says once, few, many or a class for expanded clones.

v_call: TRBV28
clone_size: .
d_call: .
j_call: TRBJ1-5
cdr3_aa: CASSLSPRNQPQHF
cdr3_nt: TGTGCCAGCAGTTTAAGCCCCCGCAATCAGCCCCAGCATTTT

v_call: TRBV2
clone_size: .
d_call: .
j_call: TRBJ1-2
cdr3_aa: CASRVGRLYTF
cdr3_nt: TGTGCCAGCAGGGTGGGGAGACTATACACCTTC

v_call: TRBV7-7
clone_size: .
d_call: .
j_call: TRBJ2-3
cdr3_aa: CASSLYYLADTQYF
cdr3_nt: TGTGCCAGCAGCCTTTACTACTTGGCAGATACGCAGTATTTT

v_call: TRBV18
clone_size: few
d_call: TRBD2
j_call: TRBJ2-7
cdr3_aa: CASSPTSRREQYF
cdr3_nt: TGTGCCAGCTCACCGACTAGCAGGCGCGAGCAGTACTTC

v_call: TRBV14
clone_size: .
d_call: TRBD2
j_call: TRBJ2-5
cdr3_aa: CASSPDTSGKYF
cdr3_nt: TGTGCCAGCAGCCCCGATACTAGCGGGAAGTACTTC

v_call: TRBV19
clone_size: once
d_call: .
j_call: TRBJ2-1
cdr3_aa: CASSIANRAYYNEQFF
cdr3_nt: TGTGCCAGTAGTATAGCGAACAGGGCGTACTACAATGAGCAGTTCTTC

v_call: TRBV11-2
clone_size: .
d_call: .
j_call: TRBJ1-4
cdr3_aa: CASSPGQIEKLFF
cdr3_nt: TGTGCCAGCAGCCCCGGACAAATTGAAAAACTGTTTTTT

v_call: TRBV5-1
clone_size: .
d_call: TRBD2
j_call: TRBJ2-3
cdr3_aa: CASSLTSGGDTQYF
cdr3_nt: TGCGCCAGCAGCTTGACTAGCGGGGGCGATACGCAGTATTTT

v_call: TRBV6-4
clone_size: .
d_call: .
j_call: TRBJ1-2
cdr3_aa: CASSYYGYGYTF
cdr3_nt: TGTGCCAGCAGTTACTACGGGTATGGCTACACCTTC

v_call: TRBV29-1
clone_size: once
d_call: TRBD1
j_call: TRBJ2-7
cdr3_aa: CSGGTVYEQYF
cdr3_nt: TGCAGCGGGGGGACAGTCTACGAGCAGTACTTC

v_call: TRBV5-1
clone_size: .
d_call: .
j_call: TRBJ2-3
cdr3_aa: CASSLGSVLDTQYF
cdr3_nt: TGCGCCAGCAGCTTGGGCTCAGTCTTAGATACGCAGTATTTT

v_call: TRBV5-1
clone_size: .
d_call: .
j_call: TRBJ2-5
cdr3_aa: CASSFNQETQYF
cdr3_nt: TGCGCCAGCAGCTTCAATCAAGAGACCCAGTACTTC

v_call: TRBV28
clone_size: .
d_call: TRBD2
j_call: TRBJ2-7
cdr3_aa: CASSSSPGTSGNYEQYF
cdr3_nt: TGTGCCAGCAGTTCATCCCCCGGGACTAGCGGAAACTACGAGCAGTACTTC

v_call: TRBV7-9
clone_size: .
d_call: TRBD1
j_call: TRBJ2-1
cdr3_aa: CASVPTGHLYNEQFF
cdr3_nt: TGTGCCAGCGTACCGACAGGGCACTTATACAATGAGCAGTTCTTC

v_call: TRBV30
clone_size: .
d_call: TRBD1
j_call: TRBJ1-4
cdr3_aa: CAWSFGGTANEKLFF
cdr3_nt: TGTGCCTGGAGCTTTGGGGGGACAGCAAATGAAAAACTGTTTTTT

v_call: TRBV6-5
clone_size: .
d_call: .
j_call: TRBJ2-5
cdr3_aa: CASKDYQETQYF
cdr3_nt: TGTGCCAGCAAGGACTACCAAGAGACCCAGTACTTC

v_call: TRBV6-1
clone_size: .
d_call: .
j_call: TRBJ2-7
cdr3_aa: CASSVPSVPEQYF
cdr3_nt: TGTGCCAGCAGTGTCCCTAGCGTACCCGAGCAGTACTTC

v_call: TRBV4-1
clone_size: .
d_call: TRBD2
j_call: TRBJ2-7
cdr3_aa: CASSQQKRGSYEQYF
cdr3_nt: TGCGCCAGCAGCCAACAAAAGCGGGGTTCCTACGAGCAGTACTTC

v_call: TRBV7-3
clone_size: .
d_call: .
j_call: TRBJ2-1
cdr3_aa: CASSLGGGGEQFF
cdr3_nt: TGTGCCAGCAGCTTAGGAGGGGGCGGCGAGCAGTTCTTC

v_call: TRBV5-1
clone_size: .
d_call: TRBD1
j_call: TRBJ1-3
cdr3_aa: CASSLITGGAGNTIYF
cdr3_nt: TGCGCCAGCAGCTTAATAACAGGGGGCGCTGGAAACACCATATATTTT

v_call: TRBV30
clone_size: .
d_call: .
j_call: TRBJ2-5
cdr3_aa: CAWSPQSLGRETQYF
cdr3_nt: TGTGCCTGGAGTCCGCAATCCCTGGGGCGAGAGACCCAGTACTTC

v_call: TRBV7-2
clone_size: .
d_call: TRBD2
j_call: TRBJ2-7
cdr3_aa: CASTLAGGRDEQYF
cdr3_nt: TGTGCCAGCACCCTAGCGGGGGGGCGGGACGAGCAGTACTTC

v_call: TRBV9
clone_size: .
d_call: .
j_call: TRBJ1-6
cdr3_aa: CASSVGPGVGSPLHF
cdr3_nt: TGTGCCAGCAGCGTAGGCCCGGGGGTGGGTTCACCCCTCCACTTT

v_call: TRBV5-6
clone_size: .
d_call: .
j_call: TRBJ1-1
cdr3_aa: CASSLKGGEHTEAFF
cdr3_nt: TGTGCCAGCAGCTTGAAAGGGGGAGAGCACACTGAAGCTTTCTTT

v_call: TRBV27
clone_size: few
d_call: TRBD1
j_call: TRBJ1-6
cdr3_aa: CASRDRARSPLHF
cdr3_nt: TGTGCCAGCCGAGACAGGGCGCGCTCACCCCTCCACTTT

v_call: TRBV7-2
clone_size: .
d_call: .
j_call: TRBJ2-7
cdr3_aa: CASSAWGTDPTSGQYF
cdr3_nt: TGTGCCAGCAGCGCCTGGGGGACTGATCCTACGAGCGGGCAGTACTTC

v_call: TRBV7-6
clone_size: .
d_call: .
j_call: TRBJ2-7
cdr3_aa: CASSPLASHEQYF
cdr3_nt: TGTGCCAGCAGCCCTCTAGCCAGTCACGAGCAGTACTTC

v_call: TRBV5-1
clone_size: .
d_call: .
j_call: TRBJ2-3
cdr3_aa: CASSLDSHTDTQYF
cdr3_nt: TGCGCCAGCAGCTTGGACAGCCACACAGATACGCAGTATTTT

v_call: TRBV30
clone_size: .
d_call: .
j_call: TRBJ2-3
cdr3_aa: CAWQLRHTTSTDTQYF
cdr3_nt: TGTGCCTGGCAGTTGAGGCATACTACTAGCACAGATACGCAGTATTTT

v_call: TRBV5-1
clone_size: .
d_call: TRBD2
j_call: TRBJ2-3
cdr3_aa: CASSLPPKKLAGDTDTQYF
cdr3_nt: TGCGCCAGCAGCTTACCTCCCAAAAAACTAGCGGGGGACACAGATACGCAGTATTTT

v_call: TRBV9
clone_size: .
d_call: .
j_call: TRBJ2-1
cdr3_aa: CASSVALSLLWNEQFF
cdr3_nt: TGTGCCAGCAGCGTAGCCCTCAGTCTTTTATGGAATGAGCAGTTCTTC

v_call: TRBV7-9
clone_size: .
d_call: TRBD2
j_call: TRBJ2-1
cdr3_aa: CASSLVTSGRNGEQFF
cdr3_nt: TGTGCCAGCAGCTTAGTTACTAGCGGGAGAAACGGGGAGCAGTTCTTC

v_call: TRBV6-1
clone_size: once
d_call: .
j_call: TRBJ1-1
cdr3_aa: CASSAQANTEAFF
cdr3_nt: TGTGCCAGCAGTGCACAGGCGAACACTGAAGCTTTCTTT

v_call: TRBV25-1
clone_size: .
d_call: .
j_call: TRBJ2-7
cdr3_aa: CASRRLDSHEQYF
cdr3_nt: TGTGCCAGTCGTAGACTAGACAGCCACGAGCAGTACTTC

v_call: TRBV2
clone_size: once
d_call: .
j_call: TRBJ2-1
cdr3_aa: CASTPFYNEQFF
cdr3_nt: TGTGCCAGCACCCCGTTTTACAATGAGCAGTTCTTC